These 16 T cell receptor beta chains were all obtained from the same sample, sequenced in a study of CD8+ T cells in alopecia areata. RNA was isolated and reverse transcribed to cDNA, the sequencing template. Profiling relied on immunoSEQ multiplex PCR, and the TCRdb table lists in-frame clones only, not all of them. The sample holds over 100,000 clones, roughly 50% seen once. Treatment: oral pan-JAK inhibitor, 5-10 mg twice daily. The sample in question was CD8+ T cells sorted from blood, obtained at week 24, from a patient treated with tofacitinib. These receptors were taken from a human donor with alopecia areata.

This clone turned up a few times. The chain has TRBV6-5 and TRBJ2-7; D not resolved. There are 13 residues in the CDR3. CDR1 is MNHEY, CDR2 SVGAGI, per germline. With 4 bases removed from V and 6 bases from J, the gap between germline ends came to 13 bases. CDR3 residues: CASSSRRAREQYF. The CDR3 DNA is TGTGCCAGCAGTTCGCGAAGGGCTCGCGAGCAGTACTTC.

The chain is built from TRBV30 and TRBJ2-3; 7 nucleotides align to TRBD1. The CDR3 runs to 15 residues. Trimming at V came to 0 bases and at J to 4 bases, leaving 7 bases not matched to a gene. Germline V lookup: CDR1 GTSNPN, CDR2 SVGIG (reference sequence). The CDR3 protein is CAWSVMTGRADTQYF. CDR3 in DNA: TGTGCCTGGAGTGTCATGACAGGGCGGGCAGATACGCAGTATTTT.

The chain combines TRBV4-1 with TRBJ2-2; D unresolved. The CDR3 contains 15 residues. The ends were cut back, 5 bases at V and 6 bases at J, with 16 bases in the middle. Germline V gene sequence: CDR1 MGHRA, CDR2 YSYEKL. The CDR3 sequence is CASSAPGPGAGELFF. The CDR3 nucleotides are TGCGCCAGCAGCGCGCCGGGCCCTGGGGCCGGGGAGCTGTTTTTT.

The sample holds many counts of this clone. The V call is TRBV10-2, the J call TRBJ2-2; 7 bases match TRBD2. The CDR3 is 14 residues long. Germline assignment: CDR1 WSHSY and CDR2 SAAADI. V lost 9 bases, J lost 0 bases, and 4 bases stayed unmatched. This CDR3 is CASKGLPNTGELFF. Here the CDR3 DNA reads TGCGCCAGTAAGGGACTACCGAACACCGGGGAGCTGTTTTTT.

The chain employs TRBV6-5 and TRBJ1-2; tentatively, D is TRBD1 (6 bases). The CDR3 has 14 residues. V was shortened by 6 bases and J by 6 bases, with 17 bases between the two germline ends. Germline CDR1 and CDR2: MNHEY and SVGAGI. The DNA for the CDR3 is TGTGCCAGCAGAGACCTGAGGGGGATCGATGGCTACACCTTC. Translated, it gives CASRDLRGIDGYTF.

This chain links TRBV7-9 with TRBJ1-5; no clear D gene. Per the germline V gene, CDR1 is SEHNR and CDR2 is FQNEAQ (reference sequence). The CDR3 is 13 residues long. The V gene lost 0 bases and the J gene lost 4 bases, with 4 bases spanning the gap. CDR3 amino acids: CASSLAPNQPQHF. The DNA of the CDR3 is TGTGCCAGCAGCTTAGCCCCAAATCAGCCCCAGCATTTT.

This chain joins TRBV5-6 and TRBJ2-7; D is ambiguous. V dropped 4 bases and J dropped 2 bases, with 10 bases sitting between them. Germline CDR1 is SGHDT and CDR2 is YYEEEE. The CDR3 contains 13 residues. CDR3 coding DNA: TGTGCCAGCAGCATCCGAGCTACCTACGAGCAGTACTTC. Its protein is CASSIRATYEQYF.

This clone appeared once. The chain combines TRBV19 with TRBJ1-6; the D gene is possibly TRBD1 (6 bases). Germline lookup yields CDR1 LNHDA and CDR2 SQIVND (reference sequence). The CDR3 is 15 amino acids. Between the trimmed V and J ends, which lost 9 bases and 0 bases, there was a span of 12 bases. DNA of the CDR3: TGTGCCAGCAGGGGATTAAACTCCTATAATTCACCCCTCCACTTT. Translated, it gives CASRGLNSYNSPLHF.

This clone was observed a few times. This chain connects TRBV6-5 to TRBJ2-2; D unresolved. The CDR3 runs to 11 residues. With 6 bases removed from V and 2 bases from J, the gap between germline ends came to 1 base. CDR1 is MNHEY and CDR2 is SVGAGI in the germline V gene. CDR3 bases: TGTGCCAGCAGCAACACCGGGGAGCTGTTTTTT. Its translation: CASSNTGELFF.

V and J are TRBV6-6 and TRBJ2-5; D is ambiguous. Trimming took 2 bases from V and 4 from J, leaving 11 bases between them. CDR3 size: 14 residues. Germline CDR1 and CDR2: MNHNY and SVGAGI (reference sequence). CDR3 nucleotide sequence: TGTGCCAGCAGTTACACGACCCTGGGAGAGACCCAGTACTTC. As protein: CASSYTTLGETQYF.

V usage is TRBV27 and J usage is TRBJ2-7, with 7 bases that match TRBD1. Germline assignment: CDR1 MNHEY and CDR2 SMNVEV (reference sequence). The CDR3 consists of 16 residues. V shed 5 bases, J shed 4 bases, and the junction held 14 bases outside the gene matches. Here the CDR3 reads CASSRSPTGMMYEQYF. The CDR3 bases are TGTGCCAGCAGTCGTTCCCCGACAGGGATGATGTACGAGCAGTACTTC.

The chain combines TRBV9 with TRBJ2-7, with 8 bases identical to TRBD1. V trimming: 4 bases; J trimming: 1 base; junction bases outside the gene matches: 10. This CDR3 comprises 16 residues. The germline V gene has CDR1 SGDLS and CDR2 YYNGEE. Here the CDR3 reads CASSPRRDRSSYEQYF. In DNA form, the CDR3 reads TGTGCCAGCAGCCCCCGCCGGGACAGGAGTTCCTACGAGCAGTACTTC.

This clone was detected a few times. V gene TRBV7-9 combines with J gene TRBJ2-2; perhaps TRBD1 as D (6 bases). Trimming took off 5 bases at V and 1 base at J, with 14 bases between the two ends. This CDR3 contains 16 residues. Germline V CDR1 and CDR2: SEHNR, FQNEAQ (reference sequence). The CDR3 sequence: CASSPLIQGNTGELFF. CDR3 coding DNA: TGTGCCAGCAGCCCTTTGATACAGGGGAACACCGGGGAGCTGTTTTTT.

This rearrangement joins TRBV27 to TRBJ2-7; D uncertain. Looked up from germline, CDR1 is MNHEY and CDR2 is SMNVEV (reference sequence). V dropped 8 bases and J dropped 4 bases, with 12 bases sitting between them. CDR3 length: 12 residues. CDR3 sequence (DNA): TGTGCCAGCGGGAAAGCCACTTACGAGCAGTACTTC. Translated, it gives CASGKATYEQYF.

The rearrangement links TRBV11-2 to TRBJ2-7; D is unresolved. The CDR3 runs 16 residues. From germline, CDR1 is SGHAT and CDR2 FQNNGV. V was trimmed by 2 bases and J by 2 bases, leaving 16 bases between them. CDR3 amino acids: CASSLSLGSGAYEQYF. CDR3 sequence (DNA): TGTGCCAGCAGCTTAAGTTTGGGATCTGGGGCCTACGAGCAGTACTTC.

The chain couples TRBV29-1 to TRBJ2-1; 12 nucleotides line up with TRBD2. The junction had 8 bases not matched to a gene; V was cut back by 5 bases and J by 6 bases. This CDR3 has 15 residues. Germline loops: CDR1 SQVTM, CDR2 ANQGSEA. Here the CDR3 DNA reads TGCAGCGTTCCAAGACTAGCGGGGGCTCCCAATGAGCAGTTCTTC. Protein sequence: CSVPRLAGAPNEQFF.